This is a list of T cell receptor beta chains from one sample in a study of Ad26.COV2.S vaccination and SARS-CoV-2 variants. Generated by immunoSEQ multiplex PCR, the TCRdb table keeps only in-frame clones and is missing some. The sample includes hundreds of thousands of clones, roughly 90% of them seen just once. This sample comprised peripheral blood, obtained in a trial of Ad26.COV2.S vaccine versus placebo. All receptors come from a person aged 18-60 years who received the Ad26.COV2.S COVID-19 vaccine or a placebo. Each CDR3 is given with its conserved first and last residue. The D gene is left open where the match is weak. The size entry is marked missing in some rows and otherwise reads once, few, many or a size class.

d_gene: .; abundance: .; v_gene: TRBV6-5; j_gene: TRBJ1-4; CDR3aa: CASSTGGPGEKLFF; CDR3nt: TGTGCCAGCAGTACTGGGGGACCCGGGGAAAAACTGTTTTTT
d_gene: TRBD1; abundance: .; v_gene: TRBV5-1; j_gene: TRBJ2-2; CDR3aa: CASSLGGTENTGELFF; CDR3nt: TGCGCCAGCAGCTTGGGAGGGACAGAAAACACCGGGGAGCTGTTTTTT
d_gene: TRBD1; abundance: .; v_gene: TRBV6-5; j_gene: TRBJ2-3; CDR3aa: CASTRTGDTDTQYF; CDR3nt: TGTGCCAGCACCCGGACAGGGGACACAGATACGCAGTATTTT
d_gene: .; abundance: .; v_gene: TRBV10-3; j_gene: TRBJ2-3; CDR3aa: CAISEQGGSTDTQYF; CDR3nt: TGTGCCATCAGTGAGCAGGGGGGAAGCACAGATACGCAGTATTTT
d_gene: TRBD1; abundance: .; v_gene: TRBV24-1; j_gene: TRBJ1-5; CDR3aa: CATSPSGTGLINQPQHF; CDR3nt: TGTGCCACCAGTCCGTCCGGGACAGGGCTAATAAATCAGCCCCAGCATTTT
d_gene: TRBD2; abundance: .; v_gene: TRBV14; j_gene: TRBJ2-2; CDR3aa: CASSQVPLAATGELFF; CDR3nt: TGTGCCAGCAGCCAAGTACCTCTAGCGGCTACCGGGGAGCTGTTTTTT
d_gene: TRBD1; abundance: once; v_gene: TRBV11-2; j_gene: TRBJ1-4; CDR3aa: CASSFDRGNEKLFF; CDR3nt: TGTGCCAGCAGCTTTGACAGGGGGAATGAAAAACTGTTTTTT
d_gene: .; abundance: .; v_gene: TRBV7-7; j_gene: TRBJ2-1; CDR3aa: CASSSQQGNEQFF; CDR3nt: TGTGCCAGCAGCTCCCAACAGGGCAATGAGCAGTTCTTC
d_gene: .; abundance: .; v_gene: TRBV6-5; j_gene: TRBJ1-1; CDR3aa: CASSYSRYPTEAFF; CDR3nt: TGTGCCAGCAGTTACTCGCGCTACCCCACTGAAGCTTTCTTT
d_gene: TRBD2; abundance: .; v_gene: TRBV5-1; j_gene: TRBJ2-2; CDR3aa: CASGAGGPPGELFF; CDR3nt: TGCGCCAGCGGTGCGGGAGGGCCTCCCGGGGAGCTGTTTTTT
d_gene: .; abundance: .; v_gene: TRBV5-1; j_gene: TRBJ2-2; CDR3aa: CASSLEWTGELFF; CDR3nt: TGCGCCAGCAGCTTGGAGTGGACCGGGGAGCTGTTTTTT
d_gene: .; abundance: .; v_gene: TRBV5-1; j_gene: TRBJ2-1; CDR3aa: CASSLVSGSEQFF; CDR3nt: TGCGCCAGCAGCTTGGTCTCAGGGAGTGAGCAGTTCTTC
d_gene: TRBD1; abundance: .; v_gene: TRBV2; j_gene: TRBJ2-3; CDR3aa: CASSEDREFPDTQYF; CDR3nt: TGTGCCAGCTCTGAGGACAGGGAGTTTCCAGATACGCAGTATTTT
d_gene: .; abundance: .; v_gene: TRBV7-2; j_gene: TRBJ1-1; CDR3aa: CASSFDMNTEAFF; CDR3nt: TGTGCCAGCAGCTTCGACATGAACACTGAAGCTTTCTTT
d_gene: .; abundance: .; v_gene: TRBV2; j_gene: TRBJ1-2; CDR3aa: CASRQEQTYGYTF; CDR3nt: TGTGCCAGCAGACAGGAACAAACCTATGGCTACACCTTC
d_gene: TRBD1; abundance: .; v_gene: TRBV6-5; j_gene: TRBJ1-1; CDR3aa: CASSRQGPTEAFF; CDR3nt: TGTGCCAGCAGTCGACAGGGGCCCACTGAAGCTTTCTTT
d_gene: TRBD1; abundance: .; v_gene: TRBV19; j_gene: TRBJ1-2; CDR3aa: CASSKWDREGYTF; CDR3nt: TGTGCCAGTAGTAAGTGGGACAGAGAAGGCTACACCTTC
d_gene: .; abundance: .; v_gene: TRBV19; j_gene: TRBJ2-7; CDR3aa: CASSMGGAGRNEQYF; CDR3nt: TGTGCCAGTAGTATGGGTGGGGCAGGGCGGAACGAGCAGTACTTC
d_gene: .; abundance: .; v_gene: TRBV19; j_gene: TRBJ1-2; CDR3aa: CALGDGYTF; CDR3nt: TGTGCCCTGGGGGATGGCTACACCTTC
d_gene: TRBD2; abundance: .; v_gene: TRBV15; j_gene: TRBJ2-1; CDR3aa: CATSRAGGVREQFF; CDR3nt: TGTGCCACCAGCAGAGCGGGAGGCGTTAGGGAGCAGTTCTTC
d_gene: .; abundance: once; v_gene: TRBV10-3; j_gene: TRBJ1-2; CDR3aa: CAISSLQDSEHYGYTF; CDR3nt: TGTGCCATCAGCTCCCTCCAGGACAGTGAGCACTATGGCTACACCTTC
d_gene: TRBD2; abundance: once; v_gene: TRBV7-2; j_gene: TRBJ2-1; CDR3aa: CASSLRLAGKDEQFF; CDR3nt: TGTGCCAGCAGCTTAAGGCTAGCGGGGAAGGATGAGCAGTTCTTC
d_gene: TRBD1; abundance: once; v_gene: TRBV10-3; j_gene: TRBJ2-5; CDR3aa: CAISGTGETQYF; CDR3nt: TGTGCCATCAGTGGGACAGGGGAGACCCAGTACTTC
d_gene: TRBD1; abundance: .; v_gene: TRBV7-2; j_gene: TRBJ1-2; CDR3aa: CASSLEGQGNYGYTF; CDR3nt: TGTGCCAGCAGCTTAGAGGGACAGGGTAACTATGGCTACACCTTC
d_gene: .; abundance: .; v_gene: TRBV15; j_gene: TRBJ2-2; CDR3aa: CATSRGVGGHTGELFF; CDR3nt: TGTGCCACCAGCAGAGGGGTGGGAGGACACACCGGGGAGCTGTTTTTT
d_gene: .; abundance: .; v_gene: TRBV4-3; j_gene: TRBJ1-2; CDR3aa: CASSQVVNGPPEVYTF; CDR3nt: TGCGCCAGCAGCCAAGTCGTCAACGGACCTCCGGAAGTCTACACCTTC
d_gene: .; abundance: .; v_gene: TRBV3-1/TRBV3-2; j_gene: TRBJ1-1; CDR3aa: CASSQRGGTGEAFF; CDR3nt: TGTGCCAGCAGCCAGAGGGGGGGTACGGGTGAAGCTTTCTTT
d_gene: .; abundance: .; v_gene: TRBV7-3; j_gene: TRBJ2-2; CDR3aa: CASSLNPGSSSNTGELFF; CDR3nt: TGTGCCAGCAGCTTAAATCCGGGCAGCTCTAGTAACACCGGGGAGCTGTTTTTT
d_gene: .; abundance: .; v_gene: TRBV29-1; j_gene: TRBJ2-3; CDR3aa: CSVAFREGTDTQYF; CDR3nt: TGCAGCGTTGCGTTCAGGGAAGGCACAGATACGCAGTATTTT
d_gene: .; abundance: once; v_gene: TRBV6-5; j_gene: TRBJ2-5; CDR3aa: CASSQQPQETQYF; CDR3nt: TGTGCCAGCAGTCAACAGCCCCAAGAGACCCAGTACTTC
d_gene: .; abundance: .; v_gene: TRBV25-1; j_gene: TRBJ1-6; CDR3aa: CASKRGNHNSPLHF; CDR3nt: TGTGCCAGCAAGCGGGGAAACCATAATTCACCCCTCCACTTT
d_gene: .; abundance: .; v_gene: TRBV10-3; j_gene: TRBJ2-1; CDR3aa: CAISEFQGRGSYNEQFF; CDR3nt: TGTGCCATCAGTGAGTTTCAAGGACGGGGCTCCTACAATGAGCAGTTCTTC